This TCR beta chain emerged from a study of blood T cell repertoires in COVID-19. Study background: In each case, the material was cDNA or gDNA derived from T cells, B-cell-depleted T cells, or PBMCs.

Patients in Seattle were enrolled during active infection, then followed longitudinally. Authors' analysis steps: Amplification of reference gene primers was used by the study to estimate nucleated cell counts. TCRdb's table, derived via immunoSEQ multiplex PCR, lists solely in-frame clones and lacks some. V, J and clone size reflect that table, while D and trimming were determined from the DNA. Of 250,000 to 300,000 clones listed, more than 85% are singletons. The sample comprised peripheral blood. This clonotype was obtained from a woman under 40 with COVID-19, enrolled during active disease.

This chain's CDR3 is CASSLFQSGGALNTEAFF. The CDR3 DNA sequence: TGTGCCAGCAGTCTCTTCCAGTCAGGGGGCGCGTTGAACACTGAAGCTTTCTTT. The V call is TRBV27, the J call TRBJ1-1, with 8 bases lining up with TRBD1. The CDR3 runs 18 residues. Germline values: CDR1 MNHEY, CDR2 SMNVEV (reference sequence). The V and J ends lost 5 bases and 0 bases, in that order; junction bases with no gene match: 14.